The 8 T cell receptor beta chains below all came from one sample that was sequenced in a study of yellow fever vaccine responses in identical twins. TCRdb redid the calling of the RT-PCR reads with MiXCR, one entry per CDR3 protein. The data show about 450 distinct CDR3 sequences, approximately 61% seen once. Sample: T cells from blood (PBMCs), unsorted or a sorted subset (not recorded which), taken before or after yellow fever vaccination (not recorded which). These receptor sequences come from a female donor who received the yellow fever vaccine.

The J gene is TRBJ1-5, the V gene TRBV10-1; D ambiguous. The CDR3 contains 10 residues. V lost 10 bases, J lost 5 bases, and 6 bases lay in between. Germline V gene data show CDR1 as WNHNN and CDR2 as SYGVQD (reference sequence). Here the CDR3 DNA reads TGCGCCACGCGGGATCAGCCCCAGCATTTT. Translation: CATRDQPQHF.

CDR3 in amino acids: CASSQEEGDTEAFF. CDR3 sequence (DNA): TGCGCCAGCAGTCAAGAGGAGGGGGACACTGAAGCTTTCTTT. The chain recombines TRBV23-1 with TRBJ1-1, with TRBD1 as a possible D gene (6 bases). TRBV23-1 is an ORF for which the function is uncertain. V was clipped by 2 bases and J by 3 bases, with 10 bases between them. This CDR3 has 14 residues.

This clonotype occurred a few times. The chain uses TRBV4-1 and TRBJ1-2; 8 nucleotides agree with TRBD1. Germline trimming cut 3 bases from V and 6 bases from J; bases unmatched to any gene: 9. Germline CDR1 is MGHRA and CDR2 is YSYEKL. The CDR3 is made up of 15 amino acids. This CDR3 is CASSQADRALDGYTF. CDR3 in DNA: TGCGCCAGCAGCCAGGCGGACAGGGCTTTGGATGGCTACACCTTC.

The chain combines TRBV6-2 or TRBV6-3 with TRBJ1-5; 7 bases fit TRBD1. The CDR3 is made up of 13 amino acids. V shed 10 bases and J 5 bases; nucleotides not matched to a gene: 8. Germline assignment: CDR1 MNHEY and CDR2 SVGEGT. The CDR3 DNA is TGTGCCACCGCGACAGGGCATTATCAGCCCCAGCATTTT. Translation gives CATATGHYQPQHF.

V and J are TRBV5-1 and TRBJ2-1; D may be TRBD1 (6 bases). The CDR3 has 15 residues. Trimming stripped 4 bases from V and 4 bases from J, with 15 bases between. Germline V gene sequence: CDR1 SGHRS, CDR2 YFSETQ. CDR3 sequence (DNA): TGCGCCAGCAGCCCTAGACAGGTATCTTACAATGAGCAGTTCTTC. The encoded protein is CASSPRQVSYNEQFF.

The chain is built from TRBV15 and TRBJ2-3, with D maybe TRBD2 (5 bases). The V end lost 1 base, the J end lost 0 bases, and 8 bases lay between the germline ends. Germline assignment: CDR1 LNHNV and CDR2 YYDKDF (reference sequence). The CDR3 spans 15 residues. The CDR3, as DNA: TGTGCCACCAGCAGAGCTAGAGGGAGCACAGATACGCAGTATTTT. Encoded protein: CATSRARGSTDTQYF.

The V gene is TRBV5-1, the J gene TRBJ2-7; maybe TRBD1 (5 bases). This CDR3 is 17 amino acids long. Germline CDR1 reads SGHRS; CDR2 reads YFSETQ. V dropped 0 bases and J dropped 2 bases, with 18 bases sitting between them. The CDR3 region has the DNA TGCGCCAGCAGCTTGGTACCAACAGGCATAAACCCCTACGAGCAGTACTTC. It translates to CASSLVPTGINPYEQYF. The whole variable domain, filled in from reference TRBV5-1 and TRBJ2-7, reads KAGVTQTPRYLIKTRGQQVTLSCSPISGHRSVSWYQQTPGQGLQFLFEYFSETQRNKGNFPGRFSGRQFSNSRSEMNVSTLELGDSALYLCASSLVPTGINPYEQYFGPGTRLTVT.

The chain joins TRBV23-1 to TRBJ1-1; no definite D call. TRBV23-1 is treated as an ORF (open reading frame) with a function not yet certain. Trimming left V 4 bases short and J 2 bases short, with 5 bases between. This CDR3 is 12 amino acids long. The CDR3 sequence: CASSRPNTEAFF. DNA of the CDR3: TGCGCCAGCAGTCGGCCAAACACTGAAGCTTTCTTT.